This T cell receptor beta chain was captured by sequencing in a study of regulatory T cells in long-lasting Graves disease. Regarding the study as a whole: Segments TRBV28, TRBJ1-2 and TRBJ2-5 showed preferential usage in persistent disease. Accuracy could have been hurt by small sample size. Persistent patients shared 2,500 to 3,000 public clonotypes among themselves. Newly diagnosed patients shared fewer, at about 890. Peripheral blood, not thyroid tissue, was the sole material studied.

According to the study, TCR beta libraries were built with iRepertoire HTBI primers and CDR3-region Arm-PCR. Via MiXCR, TCRdb re-called the multiplex PCR reads, giving one row per CDR3 protein. The sample has around 460,000 distinct CDR3 sequences, about a fifth seen once. The CDR3 totals 14 residues. V was trimmed by 2 bases and J by 4 bases, leaving 11 bases between them. From germline, CDR1 is SQVTM and CDR2 ANQGSEA. The time point denotes: persistent/refractory GD, antithyroid drugs over 5 years with positive TRAb. TCR sequences were obtained from RNA taken from PBMCs. This clonotype was detected a few times. What it binds is unknown.

The gene calls are TRBV29-1 and TRBJ2-2; D assignment may be TRBD1 or TRBD2 (5 bases each). The receptor's source is a female donor with Graves disease. Here the sequenced sample was peripheral blood mononuclear cells (PBMCs), taken when the disease was refractory, from a patient treated with antithyroid drugs. CDR3 nucleotide sequence: TGCAGCGTTGAAAGAGGGGTCGGCACCGGGGAGCTGTTTTTT. It yields the protein CSVERGVGTGELFF.